This T cell receptor (beta chain) was sequenced for a study of tumor and adjacent non-tumor tissue in lung cancer. The CDR3 is 18 residues long. The V and J ends lost 3 bases and 4 bases, in that order; junction bases with no gene match: 7. CDR1 is KGHDR, CDR2 SFDVKD, per germline. This clonotype has just a few counts. No antigen is known for it. Overall study results and limits: In normal lung, the top 100 clones were significantly more dominant than in tumor. TCR diversity was significantly greater in tumor than normal lung tissue.

This sample's RNA came from whole unsorted tissue. A modified ARM-PCR protocol with three rounds of nested PCR amplified TCRbeta. TCRdb processed the multiplex PCR reads anew with MiXCR; each CDR3 protein has one entry. The profile shows 100,000 to 150,000 distinct CDR3 sequences, 66% of them singletons. The rearrangement links TRBV24-1 to TRBJ2-1; 14 nucleotides line up with TRBD2. The receptor's source is a man under 40 with non-small cell lung cancer. Sequences were obtained from lung tumor tissue. CDR3 loop: CATSDPGTSGSRYNEQFF. DNA of the CDR3: TGTGCCACCAGTGATCCGGGGACTAGCGGGAGTAGGTACAATGAGCAGTTCTTC.